The 24 T cell receptor beta chains in this list originate from one sample, sequenced in a study of T cell repertoires in cytomegalovirus infection. TCRdb processed the reads anew with MiXCR; each CDR3 protein has one entry. The sample consists of approximately 320,000 distinct CDR3 sequences, more than 9% of them appearing once. The sequencing input was PBMCs. These receptors were collected from a human donor in good health (CMV status not recorded). Some clones in this sample may be carry-over from other donors' samples.

This clonotype came up many times. The chain joins TRBV7-2 to TRBJ2-7; D is ambiguous. There are 15 residues in the CDR3. V lost 5 bases and J lost 1, with 15 bases in between. Germline V gene lookup returns CDR1 SGHTA and CDR2 FQGNSA. The CDR3 spells CASSRIGQQSYEQYF. Written as DNA, the CDR3 is TGTGCCAGCAGCCGGATCGGGCAGCAATCCTACGAGCAGTACTTC.

This clonotype occurred a few times. The chain employs TRBV2 and TRBJ2-1; TRBD2 might be the D (5 bases). CDR1 and CDR2 (germline): SNHLY, FYNNEI. The CDR3 runs 16 residues. Deletions cut 10 bases from V and 3 bases from J, with 22 bases between. The CDR3 region is CAIPSGNIKSYNEQFF. The CDR3 DNA is TGTGCCATTCCTTCCGGGAACATCAAAAGCTACAATGAGCAGTTCTTC.

The V and J genes are TRBV7-2 and TRBJ2-5; D not certain. The V gene lost 8 bases and the J gene lost 5 bases, with 12 bases spanning the gap. Looked up from germline, CDR1 is SGHTA and CDR2 is FQGNSA. The CDR3 contains 12 residues. The CDR3 sequence: CASAVGRETQYF. CDR3 nucleotide sequence: TGTGCCAGCGCGGTGGGTAGGGAGACCCAGTACTTC.

As for this clonotype: A read error may account for a junction end that differs from germline. This sequence joins TRBV7-8 and TRBJ2-7; no clear D gene. CDR1 and CDR2 (germline): SGHVS, FQNEAQ. The CDR3 consists of 14 residues. The CDR3 nucleotides are TGTGCCAGCAGCTTAGCCCCGGACGATAGAGAGCAGCACTTC. Encoded protein: CASSLAPDDREQHF.

V gene TRBV7-2 combines with J gene TRBJ2-1; weak D call: TRBD2 (5 bases). Germline CDR1 and CDR2: SGHTA and FQGNSA. CDR3 size: 16 residues. V was clipped by 7 bases and J by 0 bases, with 16 bases between them. The CDR3, as DNA: TGTGCCAGCACCCGGACCAGCGGTAGCTCCTACAATGAGCAGTTCTTC. Translation: CASTRTSGSSYNEQFF.

There are many counts of this clonotype. One junction end disagrees with the germline gene, perhaps due to a read error. This sequence joins TRBV7-9 and TRBJ1-5, with TRBD1 matching 8 bases. The CDR3 runs to 17 residues. Germline assignment: CDR1 SEHNR and CDR2 FQNEAQ (reference sequence). CDR3 DNA sequence: TGTGCCAGCAGCCTAGCGGACAGGGCGAACGGCAATCAGCCCCAGCATTTT. Amino acids: CASSLADRANGNQPQHF.

The table lists this clonotype with many counts. The chain combines TRBV28 with TRBJ1-5, with D unclear. CDR1 and CDR2 (germline): MDHEN, SYDVKM. The V end lost 6 bases, the J end lost 2 bases, and 17 bases lay between the germline ends. The CDR3 has 16 amino acids. The chain's CDR3 is CASSPSAREGNQPQHF. CDR3 nucleotides: TGTGCCAGCAGCCCCTCAGCGAGGGAGGGCAATCAGCCCCAGCATTTT.

This clonotype was seen only a few times. The chain employs TRBV20-1 and TRBJ2-5; 9 bases are shared with TRBD2. The V gene's germline CDR1 is DFQATT and CDR2 SNEGSKA (reference sequence). Trimming at V came to 0 bases and at J to 7 bases, leaving 15 bases not matched to a gene. The CDR3 is 17 amino acids. In DNA form, the CDR3 reads TGCAGTGCTAGAGATATGGGGATAGCGGGAGTGGGTGGGACCCAGTACTTC. It translates to CSARDMGIAGVGGTQYF.

This clonotype was counted many times. The chain employs TRBV7-2 and TRBJ2-1; D remains ambiguous. The CDR3 covers 13 residues. Trimming took off 0 bases at V and 7 bases at J, with 7 bases between the two ends. The germline V gene encodes CDR1 SGHTA and CDR2 FQGNSA. CDR3 bases: TGTGCCAGCAGCTTAGCTAGGTTAAATGAGCAGTTCTTC. This gives the protein CASSLARLNEQFF.

The chain uses TRBV12-3 or TRBV12-4 and TRBJ2-5; 8 bases map to TRBD2. V shed 2 bases, J shed 5 bases, and the junction held 4 bases outside the gene matches. This CDR3 has 14 amino acids. In DNA form, the CDR3 reads TGTGCCAGCAGTTTAACGGGGGGGCACGAGACCCAGTACTTC. Translated: CASSLTGGHETQYF.

The chain is built from TRBV11-2 and TRBJ2-5; unclear D gene. V dropped 5 bases and J dropped 1 base, with 14 bases sitting between them. Germline CDR1 SGHAT, CDR2 FQNNGV. This CDR3 contains 15 residues. The CDR3 DNA is TGTGCCAGCAGCCCGACCCCCCGTACCCAAGAGACCCAGTACTTC. Its translation: CASSPTPRTQETQYF.

This rearrangement joins TRBV7-3 to TRBJ1-2; the D gene is possibly TRBD1 (6 bases). In germline, CDR1 is SGHTA, CDR2 FQGTGA. The CDR3 runs to 15 residues. V was cut by 5 bases and J by 2 bases, with 15 bases left in between. In DNA form, the CDR3 reads TGTGCCAGCAGCCGCACAGGGCCTTTGAACTATGGCTACACCTTC. It encodes CASSRTGPLNYGYTF. The full variable domain, completed using reference TRBV7-3 and TRBJ1-2, is GAGVSQTPSNKVTEKGKYVELRCDPISGHTALYWYRQSLGQGPEFLIYFQGTGAADDSGLPNDRFFAVRPEGSVSTLKIQRTERGDSAVYLCASSRTGPLNYGYTFGSGTRLTVV.

This clonotype was seen a handful of times. The CDR3 loop is CASSPPGQGTTNEKLFF. CDR3 nucleotide sequence: TGTGCCAGCAGCCCACCGGGACAGGGGACAACTAATGAAAAACTGTTTTTT. The chain has TRBV28 and TRBJ1-4; TRBD1 matches at 10 bases. This CDR3 has 17 residues. Germline V lookup: CDR1 MDHEN, CDR2 SYDVKM. The V and J ends lost 6 bases and 0 bases, in that order; junction bases with no gene match: 7. Complete variable domain (other parts from reference TRBV28 and TRBJ1-4): DVKVTQSSRYLVKRTGEKVFLECVQDMDHENMFWYRQDPGLGLRLIYFSYDVKMKEKGDIPEGYSVSREKKERFSLILESASTNQTSMYLCASSPPGQGTTNEKLFFGSGTQLSVL.

Only a few counts were recorded for this clonotype. The DNA of the CDR3 is TGCGCCAGCAGCCAAGTTCGACAGGTTCGTTTTGGCACAGATACGCAGTATTTT. The encoded protein is CASSQVRQVRFGTDTQYF. The chain has TRBV4-1 and TRBJ2-3; tentatively, D is TRBD1 (6 bases). Germline CDR1 reads MGHRA; CDR2 reads YSYEKL. The CDR3 covers 18 residues. V was pared by 1 base and J by 1 base, with 18 bases between.

In this sample, this clonotype turned up a few times. The genes are TRBV6-2 or TRBV6-3 and TRBJ1-5, with 7 bases aligning to TRBD1. V was pared by 5 bases and J by 6 bases, with 7 bases of the junction left unmatched. CDR1 is MNHEY, CDR2 SVGEGT, per germline. The CDR3 totals 14 residues. The CDR3 DNA follows: TGTGCCAGCAGTCTTACAGGGGACGGTCAGCCCCAGCATTTT. This codes for CASSLTGDGQPQHF.

This clonotype was found many times. The rearrangement uses TRBV12-3 or TRBV12-4 and TRBJ2-1; D might be TRBD2 (6 bases). Trimming shortened V by 9 bases and J by 0 bases, and 12 bases separated the two germline ends. The CDR3 extends over 14 amino acids. Written as DNA, the CDR3 is TGTGCCAGTAGGGGAGGAAGCTCCTACAATGAGCAGTTCTTC. It translates to CASRGGSSYNEQFF.

Only a few counts were recorded for this clonotype. V usage is TRBV27 and J usage is TRBJ1-5; a weak D match, TRBD1 (5 bases). The V end was cut by 2 bases, the J end by 3 bases, with 17 bases between. The CDR3 is 17 amino acids. Germline values: CDR1 MNHEY, CDR2 SMNVEV (reference sequence). The CDR3 coding sequence is TGTGCCAGCAGTTTAGGGTGGAGAGGGGCCGCCAATCAGCCCCAGCATTTT. Translated, it gives CASSLGWRGAANQPQHF.

This clonotype occurred a few times. The chain is built from TRBV20-1 and TRBJ2-1; TRBD2 agrees at 11 bases. Trimming cost V 8 bases and J 9 bases; bases outside gene matches: 12. Germline lookup yields CDR1 DFQATT and CDR2 SNEGSKA (reference sequence). This CDR3 is 14 amino acids long. The chain's CDR3 is CSPSLAGGVSEQFF. The CDR3 DNA sequence: TGCAGTCCTTCCCTAGCGGGAGGTGTTAGTGAGCAGTTCTTC.

This clonotype was recorded a few times. V and J are TRBV4-3 and TRBJ2-1; TRBD2 matches 11 bases. There are 18 residues in the CDR3. V was pared by 3 bases and J by 0 bases, with 7 bases of the junction left unmatched. In germline, CDR1 is LGHNA, CDR2 YSLEER. This CDR3 is CASSQGPSGGTSYNEQFF. The DNA of the CDR3 is TGCGCCAGCAGCCAGGGCCCTAGCGGGGGGACCTCCTACAATGAGCAGTTCTTC.

In its sample, this clonotype was seen a few times. The rearrangement joins TRBV14 to TRBJ2-1, with TRBD2 matching 7 bases. Germline values: CDR1 SGHDN, CDR2 FVKESK. V lost 0 bases, J lost 8 bases, and 7 bases stayed unmatched. The CDR3 totals 15 residues. The CDR3 loop is CASSQDVGEGHEQFF. CDR3 sequence (DNA): TGTGCCAGCAGCCAAGATGTCGGGGAGGGCCATGAGCAGTTCTTC.

V usage is TRBV7-3 and J usage is TRBJ2-1; 8 positions agree with TRBD1. CDR3 size: 16 residues. V dropped 5 bases and J dropped 6; count of bases not matched to a gene: 12. The germline gives CDR1 SGHTA, CDR2 FQGTGA. CDR3: CASSLNTGGRGNEQFF. The CDR3 DNA reads TGTGCCAGCAGCCTAAACACAGGGGGTAGAGGCAATGAGCAGTTCTTC.

This clonotype was picked up a small number of times. The chain recombines TRBV19 with TRBJ1-2; TRBD1 is a possible D gene (5 bases). Germline CDR1 and CDR2: LNHDA and SQIVND (reference sequence). Deletions cut 0 bases from V and 3 bases from J, with 14 bases between. This CDR3 spans 16 amino acids. The CDR3 loop is CASSIDGGGTDYGYTF. The CDR3, as DNA: TGTGCCAGTAGTATAGATGGCGGAGGGACGGACTATGGCTACACCTTC.

The chain uses TRBV20-1 and TRBJ1-2; TRBD1 aligns across 10 bases. CDR3 length: 15 amino acids. Per the germline V gene, CDR1 is DFQATT and CDR2 is SNEGSKA (reference sequence). The trim removed 3 bases at V and 3 bases at J, leaving 7 bases unmatched. CDR3 sequence reads: CSASRQGAGDYGYTF. The CDR3 DNA sequence: TGCAGTGCTAGCCGACAGGGGGCAGGAGACTATGGCTACACCTTC.

This clonotype came up many times. This rearrangement joins TRBV7-2 to TRBJ2-3; 7 bases are a match to TRBD2. V lost 6 bases to trimming and J lost 6 bases; unmatched junction nucleotides: 9. CDR1 and CDR2 from the germline V gene are SGHTA and FQGNSA. CDR3 size: 14 residues. CDR3 region: CASSVLGGGDTQYF. In nucleotides, the CDR3 is TGTGCCAGCAGTGTCTTGGGGGGGGGTGATACGCAGTATTTT.